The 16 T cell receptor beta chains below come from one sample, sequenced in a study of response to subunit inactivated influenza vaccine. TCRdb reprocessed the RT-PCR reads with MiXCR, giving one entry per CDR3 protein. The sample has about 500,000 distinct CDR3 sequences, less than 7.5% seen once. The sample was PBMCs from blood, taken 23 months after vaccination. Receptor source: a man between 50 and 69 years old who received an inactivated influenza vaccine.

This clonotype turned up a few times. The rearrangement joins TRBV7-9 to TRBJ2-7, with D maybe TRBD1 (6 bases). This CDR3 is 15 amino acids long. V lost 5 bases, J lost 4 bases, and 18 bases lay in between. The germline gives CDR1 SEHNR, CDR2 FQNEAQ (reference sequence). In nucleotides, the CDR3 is TGTGCCAGCAGCCCCGGACAGACGGGGTTTTACGAGCAGTACTTC. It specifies CASSPGQTGFYEQYF.

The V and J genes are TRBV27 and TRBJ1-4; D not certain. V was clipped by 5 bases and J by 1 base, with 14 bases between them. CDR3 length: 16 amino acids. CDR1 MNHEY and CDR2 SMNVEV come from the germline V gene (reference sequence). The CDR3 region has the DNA TGTGCCAGCAGTGCTCTGCGACCACTAACTAATGAAAAACTGTTTTTT. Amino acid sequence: CASSALRPLTNEKLFF. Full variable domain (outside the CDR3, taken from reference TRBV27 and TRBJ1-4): EAQVTQNPRYLITVTGKKLTVTCSQNMNHEYMSWYRQDPGLGLRQIYYSMNVEVTDKGDVPEGYKVSRKEKRNFPLILESPSPNQTSLYFCASSALRPLTNEKLFFGSGTQLSVL.

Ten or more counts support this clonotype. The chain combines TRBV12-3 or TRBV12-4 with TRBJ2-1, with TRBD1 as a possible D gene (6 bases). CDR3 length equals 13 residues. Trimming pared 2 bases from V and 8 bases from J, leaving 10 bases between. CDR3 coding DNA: TGTGCCAGCAGTTTAAAGGGGGTCCATGAGCAGTTCTTC. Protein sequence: CASSLKGVHEQFF.

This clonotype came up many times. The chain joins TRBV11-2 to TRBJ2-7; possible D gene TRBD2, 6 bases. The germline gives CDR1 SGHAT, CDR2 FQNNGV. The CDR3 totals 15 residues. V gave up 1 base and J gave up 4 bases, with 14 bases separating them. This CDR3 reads CASSLVGLGGYEQYF. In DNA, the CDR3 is TGTGCCAGCAGCTTAGTGGGACTGGGGGGTTACGAGCAGTACTTC.

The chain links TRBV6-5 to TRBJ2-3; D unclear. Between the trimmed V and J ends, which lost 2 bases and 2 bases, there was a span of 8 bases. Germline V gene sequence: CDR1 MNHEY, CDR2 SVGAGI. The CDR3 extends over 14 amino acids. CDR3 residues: CASSYRTDTDTQYF. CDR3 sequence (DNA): TGTGCCAGCAGTTACAGGACGGACACAGATACGCAGTATTTT.

The CDR3 nucleotides read TGTGCCAGCGGGTACAGGACTAGCGGCGATACGCAGTATTTT. This gives the protein CASGYRTSGDTQYF. This chain joins TRBV7-2 and TRBJ2-3, with 10 bases fitting TRBD2. Germline V gene sequence: CDR1 SGHTA, CDR2 FQGNSA. V lost 8 bases and J lost 6; bases outside the gene matches: 8. This CDR3 comprises 14 residues.

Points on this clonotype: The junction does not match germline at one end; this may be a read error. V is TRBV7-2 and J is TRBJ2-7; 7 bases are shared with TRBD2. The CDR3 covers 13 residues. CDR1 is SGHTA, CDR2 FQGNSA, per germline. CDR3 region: CASSVAGPYEQYF. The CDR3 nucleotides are TGTGCCAGCAGCGTAGCGGGCCCCTACGAGCAGTACTTC.

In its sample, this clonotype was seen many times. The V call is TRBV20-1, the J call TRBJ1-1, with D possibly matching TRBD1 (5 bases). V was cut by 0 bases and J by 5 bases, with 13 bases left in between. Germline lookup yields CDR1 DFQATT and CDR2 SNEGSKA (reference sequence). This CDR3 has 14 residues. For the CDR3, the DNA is TGCAGTGCTAGAGATCCCGGGGGTGTTACTGAAGCTTTCTTT. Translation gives CSARDPGGVTEAFF.

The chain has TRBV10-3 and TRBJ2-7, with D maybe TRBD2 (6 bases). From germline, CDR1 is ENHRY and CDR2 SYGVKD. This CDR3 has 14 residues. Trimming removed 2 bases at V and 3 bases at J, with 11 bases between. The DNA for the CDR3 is TGTGCCATCAGTGAGCCGGGACTGGACTACGAGCAGTACTTC. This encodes CAISEPGLDYEQYF.

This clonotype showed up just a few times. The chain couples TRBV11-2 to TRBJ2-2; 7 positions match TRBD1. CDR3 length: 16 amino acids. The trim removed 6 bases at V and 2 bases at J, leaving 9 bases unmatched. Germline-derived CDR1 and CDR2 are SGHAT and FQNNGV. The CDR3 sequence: CASRPPDRFNTGELFF. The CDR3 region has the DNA TGTGCCAGCAGACCCCCGGACAGGTTTAACACCGGGGAGCTGTTTTTT. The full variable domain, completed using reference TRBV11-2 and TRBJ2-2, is EAGVAQSPRYKIIEKRQSVAFWCNPISGHATLYWYQQILGQGPKLLIQFQNNGVVDDSQLPKDRFSAERLKGVDSTLKIQPAKLEDSAVYLCASRPPDRFNTGELFFGEGSRLTVL.

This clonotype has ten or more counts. CDR3 in DNA: TGCAGTGCTAGAGATCCAGGGGGCGTCGACAATGAGCAGTTCTTC. This translates into CSARDPGGVDNEQFF. The chain is built from TRBV20-1 and TRBJ2-1; 8 bases map to TRBD1. After removal of 0 bases from V and 5 bases from J, the junction contained 6 bases not matched to a gene. Germline values: CDR1 DFQATT, CDR2 SNEGSKA (reference sequence). CDR3 length equals 15 residues.

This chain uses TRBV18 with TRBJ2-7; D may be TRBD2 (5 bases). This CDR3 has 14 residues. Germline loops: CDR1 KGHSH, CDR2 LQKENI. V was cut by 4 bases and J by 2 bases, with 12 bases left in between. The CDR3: CASSRAAGTYEQYF. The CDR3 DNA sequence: TGTGCCAGCTCACGGGCAGCCGGGACCTACGAGCAGTACTTC.

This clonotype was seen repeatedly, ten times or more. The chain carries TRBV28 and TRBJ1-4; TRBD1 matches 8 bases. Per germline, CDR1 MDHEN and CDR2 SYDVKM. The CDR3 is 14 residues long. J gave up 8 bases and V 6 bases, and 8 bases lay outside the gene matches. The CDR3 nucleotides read TGTGCCAGCAGACCACAGGGGGATGGGGAAAAACTGTTTTTT. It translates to CASRPQGDGEKLFF.

The chain's CDR3 is CASSQETGFSGNTIYF. CDR3 nucleotides: TGTGCCAGCAGCCAAGAAACAGGGTTCTCTGGAAACACCATATATTTT. The chain couples TRBV4-2 to TRBJ1-3, with a tentative D call TRBD1 (6 bases). CDR3 size: 16 residues. The ends were cut back, 0 bases at V and 0 bases at J, with 9 bases in the middle. Germline V gene data show CDR1 as LGHNA and CDR2 as YNFKEQ.

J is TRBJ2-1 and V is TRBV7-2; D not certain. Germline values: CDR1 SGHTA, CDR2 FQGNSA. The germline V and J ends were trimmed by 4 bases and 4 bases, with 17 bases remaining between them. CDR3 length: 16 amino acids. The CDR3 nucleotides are TGTGCCAGCAGCTATGGTCTAAGTGGGCTTTACAATGAGCAGTTCTTC. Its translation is CASSYGLSGLYNEQFF.

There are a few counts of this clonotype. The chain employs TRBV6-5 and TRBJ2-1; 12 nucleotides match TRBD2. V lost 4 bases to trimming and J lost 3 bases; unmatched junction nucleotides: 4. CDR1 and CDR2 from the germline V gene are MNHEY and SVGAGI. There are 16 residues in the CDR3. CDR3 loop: CASSSRLAGVYNEQFF. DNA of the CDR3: TGTGCCAGCAGTTCCAGACTAGCGGGGGTCTACAATGAGCAGTTCTTC.